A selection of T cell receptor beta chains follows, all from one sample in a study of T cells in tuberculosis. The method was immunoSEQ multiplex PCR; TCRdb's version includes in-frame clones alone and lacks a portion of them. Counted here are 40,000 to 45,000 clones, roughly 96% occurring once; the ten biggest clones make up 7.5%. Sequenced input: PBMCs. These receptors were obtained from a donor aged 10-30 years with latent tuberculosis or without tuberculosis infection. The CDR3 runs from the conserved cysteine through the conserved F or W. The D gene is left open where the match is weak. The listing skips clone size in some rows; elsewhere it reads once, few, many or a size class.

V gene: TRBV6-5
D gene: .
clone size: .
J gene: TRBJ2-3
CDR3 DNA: TGTGCCTCCAGAGGAGATACGCAGTATTTT
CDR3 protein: CASRGDTQYF

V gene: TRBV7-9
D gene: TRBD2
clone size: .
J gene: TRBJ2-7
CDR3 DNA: TGTGCCAGCAGCATAACGTCCTGGAGGGAGGGCCTCTCAGTGCAGTACTTC
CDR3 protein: CASSITSWREGLSVQYF

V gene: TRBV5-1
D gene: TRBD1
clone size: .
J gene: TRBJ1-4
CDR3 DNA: TGCGCCAGCAGTTCGGGACAGGGGTGGGAAAAACTGTTTTTT
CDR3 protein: CASSSGQGWEKLFF

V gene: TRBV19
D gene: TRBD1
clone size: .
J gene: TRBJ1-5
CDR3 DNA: TGTGCCAGTATGCTAAGGGGGCTCGATCAGCCCCAGCATTTT
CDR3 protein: CASMLRGLDQPQHF

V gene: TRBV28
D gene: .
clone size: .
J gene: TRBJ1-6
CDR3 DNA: TGTGCCAGCAGTCATAGGGTTGGGGGCCCTTATTCACCCCTCCACTTT
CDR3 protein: CASSHRVGGPYSPLHF

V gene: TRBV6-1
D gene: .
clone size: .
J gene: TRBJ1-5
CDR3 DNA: TGTGCCAGCAGTGAATGGGGGCAACCAAATCAGCCCCAGCATTTT
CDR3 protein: CASSEWGQPNQPQHF

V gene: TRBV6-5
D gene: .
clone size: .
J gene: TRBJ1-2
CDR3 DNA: TGTGCCAGCAGTTACGGCGGGCCGCCGGAGGATGGCTACACCTTC
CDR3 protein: CASSYGGPPEDGYTF

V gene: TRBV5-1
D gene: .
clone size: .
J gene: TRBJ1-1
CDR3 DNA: TGCGCCAGCACCCGGGAGGGTACTGAAGCTTTCTTT
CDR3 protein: CASTREGTEAFF

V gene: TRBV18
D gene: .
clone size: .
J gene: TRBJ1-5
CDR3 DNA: TGTGCCAGCTCACCACCGCAGGGTGCCCAGCATTTT
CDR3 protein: CASSPPQGAQHF

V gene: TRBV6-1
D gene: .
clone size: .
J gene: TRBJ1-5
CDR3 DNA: TGTGCCAGCATGGGGGGGAACAATCAGCCCCAGCATTTT
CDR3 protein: CASMGGNNQPQHF

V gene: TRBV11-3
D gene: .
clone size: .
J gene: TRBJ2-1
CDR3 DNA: TGTGCCAGCAGCCGTCATACATGGAGTGAGCAGTTCTTC
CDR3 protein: CASSRHTWSEQFF

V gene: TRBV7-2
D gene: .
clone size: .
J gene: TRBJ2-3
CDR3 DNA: TGTGCCAGCAGCTTAGCGGGGGGGCCAGCAGATACGCAGTATTTT
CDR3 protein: CASSLAGGPADTQYF

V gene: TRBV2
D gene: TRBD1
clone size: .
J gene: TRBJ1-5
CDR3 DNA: TGTGCCAGCATGCCCCCAGGGGGAAACAATCAGCCCCAGCATTTT
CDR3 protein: CASMPPGGNNQPQHF

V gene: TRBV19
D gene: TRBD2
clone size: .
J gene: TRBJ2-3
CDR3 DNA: TGTGCCAGTAGTACTCAAGCGGGGGGCCTCACAGATACGCAGTATTTT
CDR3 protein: CASSTQAGGLTDTQYF

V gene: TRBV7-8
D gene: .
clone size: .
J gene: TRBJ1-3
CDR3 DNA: TGTGCCAGCAGCTTAGCCCCATCGACATCCACCTCTGGAAACACCATATATTTT
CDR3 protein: CASSLAPSTSTSGNTIYF

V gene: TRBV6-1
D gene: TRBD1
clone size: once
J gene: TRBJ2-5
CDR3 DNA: TGTGCCAGCAGCGGGGACAGGGTCCAAGAGACCCAGTACTTC
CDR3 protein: CASSGDRVQETQYF

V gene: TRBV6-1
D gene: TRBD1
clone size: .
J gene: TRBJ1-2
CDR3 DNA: TGTGCCAGCAGTGAAGCGCCAGGGGGTCCTTATGGCTACACCTTC
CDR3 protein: CASSEAPGGPYGYTF

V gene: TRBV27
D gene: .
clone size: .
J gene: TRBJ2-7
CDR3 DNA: TGTGCCAGCAGTTTATCGAGGCCCGGCAGGGGTCCCTACGAGCAGTACTTC
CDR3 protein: CASSLSRPGRGPYEQYF

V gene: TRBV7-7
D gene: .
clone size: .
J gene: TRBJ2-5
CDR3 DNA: TGTGCCAGCAGCTTGCAGGGGCTGGAGACCCAGTACTTC
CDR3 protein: CASSLQGLETQYF

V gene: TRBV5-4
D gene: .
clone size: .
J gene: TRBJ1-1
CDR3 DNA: TGTGCCAGCAGCTTGGCCGAGAGGAACACTGAAGCTTTCTTT
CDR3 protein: CASSLAERNTEAFF

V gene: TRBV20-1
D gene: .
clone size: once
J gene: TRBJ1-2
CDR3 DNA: TGCAGTGGGGAGGGCGTCGATGGCTACACCTTC
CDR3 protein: CSGEGVDGYTF

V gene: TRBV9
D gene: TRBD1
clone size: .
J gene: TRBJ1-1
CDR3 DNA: TGTGCCAGCAGCGCCTTGACAGGGGGTGATACTGAAGCTTTCTTT
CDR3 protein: CASSALTGGDTEAFF

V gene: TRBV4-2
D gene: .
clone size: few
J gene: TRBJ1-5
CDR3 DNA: TGTGCCAGCAGCCAACTCGGTTCCAGCAATCAGCCCCAGCATTTT
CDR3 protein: CASSQLGSSNQPQHF

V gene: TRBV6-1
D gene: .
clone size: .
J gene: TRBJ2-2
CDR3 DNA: TGTGCCAGCAGTGAAGCGGAGGATAGCTCCCCAACGGGCCGGGAGCTGTTTTTT
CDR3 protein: CASSEAEDSSPTGRELFF

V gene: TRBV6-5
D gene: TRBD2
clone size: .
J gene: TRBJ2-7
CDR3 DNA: TGTGCCAGCAGTCTAGCGGGGGCCTACGAGCAGTACTTC
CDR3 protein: CASSLAGAYEQYF

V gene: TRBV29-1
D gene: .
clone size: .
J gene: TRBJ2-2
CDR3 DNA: TGCAGCGCCTCGGGGTGGCTCCTGAACACCGGGGAGCTGTTTTTT
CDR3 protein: CSASGWLLNTGELFF

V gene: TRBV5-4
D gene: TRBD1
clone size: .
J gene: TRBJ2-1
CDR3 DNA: TGTGCCAGCGCCCGACAGGGGGGGGCCATTGAGCAGTTCTTC
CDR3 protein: CASARQGGAIEQFF